This TCR beta chain was retrieved from a study of T cell responses to AZD1222 COVID-19 vaccine. Study context: Recipients boosted at about 4 weeks or about 12 weeks are pooled.

The germline gives CDR1 SGHNT, CDR2 YYREEE (reference sequence). The V gene lost 5 bases and the J gene lost 0 bases, with 9 bases spanning the gap. This CDR3 contains 15 residues. The assay was immunoSEQ multiplex PCR, and TCRdb's table has in-frame clones only and misses some. The sample holds approximately 88,000 clones, about 91% seen once. Notes on this clone: The target antigen is unknown.

Study results and limitations: Clonal diversity was possibly underestimated; the donors were predominantly white British and more often female. Spike was spanned by vaccine-associated CD4 TCRs, with dominance at 160-218 and 743-854.

The source material was peripheral blood, sampled on day 0 of AZD1222 vaccination. The genes are TRBV5-4 and TRBJ2-6; unclear D gene. The TCR originated in an adult in good health. The CDR3 region is CASSTASSGANVLTF. Here the CDR3 DNA reads TGTGCCAGCAGTACAGCTTCCTCTGGGGCCAACGTCCTGACTTTC.